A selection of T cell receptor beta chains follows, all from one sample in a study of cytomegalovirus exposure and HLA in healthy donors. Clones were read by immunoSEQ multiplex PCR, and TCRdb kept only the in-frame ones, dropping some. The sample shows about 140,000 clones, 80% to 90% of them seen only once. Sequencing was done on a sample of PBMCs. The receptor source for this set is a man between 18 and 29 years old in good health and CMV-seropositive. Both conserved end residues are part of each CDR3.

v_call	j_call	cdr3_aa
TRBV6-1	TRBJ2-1	CASSDGSGGPDEQFF
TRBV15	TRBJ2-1	CATSRDRRGNNEQFF
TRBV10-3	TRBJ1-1	CATEQGGTLMNTEAFF
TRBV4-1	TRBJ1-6	CASSHPGQGNSPLHF
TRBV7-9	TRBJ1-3	CASSSTGAPSGNTIYF
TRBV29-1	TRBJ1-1	CSVQGNTEAFF
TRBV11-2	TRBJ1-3	CASSARVPGNTIYF
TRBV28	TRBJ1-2	CASRAGGRNYGYTF
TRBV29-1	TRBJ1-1	CSVDGGTEEAFF
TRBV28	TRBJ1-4	CASHVRGLGLFF
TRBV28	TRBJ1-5	CASSLGQVSWQPQHF
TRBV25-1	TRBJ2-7	CASSEPPLYEQYF
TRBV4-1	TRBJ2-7	CASSHLGLAGEGEQYF
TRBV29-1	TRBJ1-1	CSVAGTGLYDTEAFF
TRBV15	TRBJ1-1	CATSRENIAEAFF
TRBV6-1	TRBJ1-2	CASSGAWTGVLGGYTF
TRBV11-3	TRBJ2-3	CASSLEGLNTDTQYF
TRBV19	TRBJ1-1	CASKGDRADTEAFF
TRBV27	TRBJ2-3	CASSLSGQGLADTQYF
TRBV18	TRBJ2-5	CASSPGQGETQYF
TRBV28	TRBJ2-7	CASSLPFYEQYF
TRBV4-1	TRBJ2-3	CASSHPLAGGSDTQYF
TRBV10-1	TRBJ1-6	CASSGGQANSPLHF
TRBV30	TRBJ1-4	CAWRGTGLGNEKLFF
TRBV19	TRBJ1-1	CASSIMRQANKGEAFF
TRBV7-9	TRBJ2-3	CASSLWWQVTHTQYF
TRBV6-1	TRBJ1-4	CASRGVSYNEKLFF
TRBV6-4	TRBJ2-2	CARHKEEGTGVVTGELFF
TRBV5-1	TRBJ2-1	CASSLEGTSGINEQFF
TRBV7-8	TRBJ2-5	CASSLEQGRQETQYF
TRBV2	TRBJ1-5	CASTPQGFSNQPQHF
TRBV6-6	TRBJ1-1	CASSSSLDRSEAFF
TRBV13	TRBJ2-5	CASSVGLAGETQYF
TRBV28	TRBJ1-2	CASSPGTTYGYTF
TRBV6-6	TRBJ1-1	CASNRESTEAFF
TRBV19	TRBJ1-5	CASSLLTGSIGGNQPQHF
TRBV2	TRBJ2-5	CASSFSETQYF
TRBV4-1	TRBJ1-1	CASSQGTGGATEAFF
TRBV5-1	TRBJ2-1	CASSSPGSWNEQFF
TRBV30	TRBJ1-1	CAWKRWMDTEAFF
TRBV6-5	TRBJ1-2	CASSYSRGAWNGYTF
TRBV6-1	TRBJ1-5	CASRPGVGDQPQHF
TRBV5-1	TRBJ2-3	CASSLGQRSSTDTQYF
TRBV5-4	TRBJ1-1	CASSQYGGDTEAFF
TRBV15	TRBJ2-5	CATSSPRTGGETQYF
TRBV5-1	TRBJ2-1	CASSLITGGPNEQFF
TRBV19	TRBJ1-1	CASRGTGLGNTEAFF
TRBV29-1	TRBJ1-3	CSVGTGAGNTIYF
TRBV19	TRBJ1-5	CASSGGTGVGNQPQHF
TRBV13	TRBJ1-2	CASSLVSGHYTF
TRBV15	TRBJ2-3	CATSRQGHTTDTQYF
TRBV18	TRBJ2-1	CASSISPSYNEQFF